This T cell receptor (beta chain) derives from a study of tumor-infiltrating lymphocytes in primary liver carcinoma. Notes on this clonotype: The junction does not match germline at one end; this may be a read error.

Taking 20-30 mg of unsorted bulk tissue, the authors co-extracted RNA and DNA. The input was approximately 0.45 ug total RNA; TCR beta cDNA was made from it with a constant-region primer. A slightly modified ARM-PCR protocol with three nested multiplex PCR rounds produced these TCR beta libraries. In TCRdb, the multiplex PCR reads were re-called with MiXCR into one record per CDR3 protein. There are about 22,000 distinct CDR3 sequences in the sample; around 81% occur only once, and roughly 35% lies in the top ten. The sequence was collected from a woman in her thirties with primary liver carcinoma and hepatitis B virus infection. Sequencing was carried out using liver tumor tissue from sampling region 2. The subset: tumor region T2, inferior pole.

In DNA, the CDR3 is TGTACCAGCAGCTTAGATGGGATGGCAGGGAGAGGTTTCACCTTC. Amino acids: CTSSLDGMAGRGFTF. V is TRBV11-2 and J is TRBJ1-2; D perhaps matches TRBD1 (5 bases). CDR1 and CDR2 from the germline V gene are SGHAT and FQNNGV. The CDR3 length is 15 residues. The whole variable domain, remainder taken from reference TRBV11-2 and TRBJ1-2, is EAGVAQSPRYKIIEKRQSVAFWCNPISGHATLYWYQQILGQGPKLLIQFQNNGVVDDSQLPKDRFSAERLKGVDSTLKIQPAKLEDSAVYLCTSSLDGMAGRGFTFGSGTRLTVV.